The clone carrying this TCR beta chain was seen many times. TCR beta CDR3 regions were amplified from RNA. A first-round RT-PCR of the TCR CDR3 used the HTBI primer set. TCRdb redid the calling of the multiplex PCR reads with MiXCR, one entry per CDR3 protein. The sample consists of around 620,000 distinct CDR3 sequences, 40% to 55% of them appearing once. Between the trimmed V and J ends, which lost 4 bases and 6 bases, there was a span of 16 bases. The CDR3 has 15 residues. Per the germline V gene, CDR1 is SGHNT and CDR2 is YYREEE (reference sequence). This sample was included in a study of T cells in Graves' hyperthyroidism and ophthalmopathy. Pregnant or lactating patients were excluded, as were those with uncontrolled infection or other autoimmune disease.

This rearrangement joins TRBV5-4 to TRBJ1-4; tentative D call: TRBD1 (6 bases). This clonotype was obtained from an adult woman with Graves' disease, either hyperthyroidism or ophthalmopathy (not recorded which). Sample: peripheral blood or thyroid tissue (not recorded which). DNA for the CDR3: TGTGCCAGCAGCGAAAAACCGGGACAAGATGAAAAACTGTTTTTT. This encodes CASSEKPGQDEKLFF.